This T cell receptor beta chain derives from a study of CD8+CD57+ T cells in acquired aplastic anemia. Overall study: The study obtained an average of around 2.9 ug of DNA from sorted CD4+ and CD8+ cells. Study-level points and caveats: Sharing between patients and controls was observed for 25 to 30 CD8+ CDR3 sequences.

CDR3 and TCR beta VDJ profiling relied on a genomic DNA template. TCRdb called the reads again in MiXCR, with one record for every CDR3 protein. The table has around 220,000 distinct CDR3 sequences, less than 60% seen once. Flow cytometry had shown expanded CD8+CD57+ cells in the patients chosen for sequencing. A few counts support this clonotype. The target antigen is unknown. This CDR3 has 14 amino acids. Per the germline V gene, CDR1 is DFQATT and CDR2 is SNEGSKA (reference sequence). Trimming took 2 bases from V and 8 from J; bases not matched to a gene: 7. The receptor's source is a human donor with aplastic anemia. This chain connects TRBV20-1 to TRBJ1-2; 11 bases line up with TRBD1. Sequencing used sorted CD4+, CD8+, or CD8+CD57+ T cells (not recorded which) from PBMCs. The CDR3 bases are TGCAGTGCTAGAAACCCGGGACAGGGGGGCGGCTACACCTTC. Residues: CSARNPGQGGGYTF.